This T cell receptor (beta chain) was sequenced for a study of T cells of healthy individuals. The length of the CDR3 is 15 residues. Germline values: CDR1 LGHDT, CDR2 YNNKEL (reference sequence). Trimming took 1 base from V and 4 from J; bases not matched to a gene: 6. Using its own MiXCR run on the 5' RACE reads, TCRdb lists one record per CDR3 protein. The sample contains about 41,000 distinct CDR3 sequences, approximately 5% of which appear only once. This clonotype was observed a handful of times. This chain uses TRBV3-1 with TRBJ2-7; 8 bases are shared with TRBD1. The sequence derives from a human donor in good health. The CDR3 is CASSQGQGAGYEQYF. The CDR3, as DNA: TGTGCCAGCAGCCAAGGTCAGGGGGCGGGGTACGAGCAGTACTTC.